The sequence of this TCR beta chain was determined in a study of T cell changes during pregnancy in multiple sclerosis. The CDR3 runs to 13 residues. Trimming took off 6 bases at V and 3 bases at J, with 11 bases between the two ends. Germline V gene sequence: CDR1 MNHEY, CDR2 SMNVEV (reference sequence). Clones were read by immunoSEQ multiplex PCR, and TCRdb kept only the in-frame ones, dropping some. The repertoire holds tens of thousands of clones, with 80% to 95% as singletons. Sequenced material: CD4+ T cells from peripheral blood mononuclear cells, taken in the third trimester of pregnancy. V gene TRBV27 combines with J gene TRBJ1-2; the D is unclear. This TCR derives from a female donor with multiple sclerosis, enrolled in a pregnancy study. CDR3 coding DNA: TGTGCCAGCAGCCAACAGAGATACTATGGCTACACCTTC. Translating it yields CASSQQRYYGYTF.